The 32 T cell receptor beta chains below come from one sample, sequenced in a study of T cell responses to AZD1222 COVID-19 vaccine. The repertoire was sequenced with immunoSEQ multiplex PCR; TCRdb's copy has only in-frame clones and lacks some. The data show around 130,000 clones, around 94% seen once. The sample in question was peripheral blood, obtained on day 0 of AZD1222 vaccination. The receptor source for this set is an adult in good health.

The chain is built from TRBV30 and TRBJ2-1; the D call may be TRBD1 or TRBD2 (6 bases each). V dropped 0 bases and J dropped 9 bases, with 18 bases sitting between them. CDR3 size: 15 residues. Germline CDR1 is GTSNPN and CDR2 is SVGIG (reference sequence). The DNA for the CDR3 is TGTGCCTGGAGTGTAATTCCGGGAGAGGGGGGTGAGCAGTTCTTC. Encoded protein: CAWSVIPGEGGEQFF.

This clone appeared a single time. The rearrangement links TRBV28 to TRBJ1-2; TRBD1 matches at 8 bases. Germline V gene data show CDR1 as MDHEN and CDR2 as SYDVKM. CDR3 size: 15 residues. With 3 bases clipped from V and 2 bases from J, the junction kept 5 bases outside the gene matches. CDR3: CASSFGQGGNYGYTF. The CDR3 coding sequence is TGTGCCAGCAGTTTTGGACAGGGAGGGAACTATGGCTACACCTTC.

The rearrangement uses TRBV13 and TRBJ1-1; D is ambiguous. This CDR3 is 15 amino acids long. Germline-derived CDR1 and CDR2 are PRHDT and FYEKMQ (reference sequence). Trimming took 5 bases from V and 0 from J, leaving 13 bases between them. CDR3 amino acids: CASSLGRGVNTEAFF. CDR3 nucleotide sequence: TGTGCCAGCAGCCTCGGTCGGGGAGTGAACACTGAAGCTTTCTTT.

The V and J genes are TRBV6-1 and TRBJ2-1, with D possibly matching TRBD2 (6 bases). CDR1 and CDR2 from the germline V gene are MNHNS and SASEGT. The CDR3 is made up of 11 amino acids. Trimming shortened V by 0 bases and J by 12 bases, and 6 bases separated the two germline ends. CDR3 in amino acids: CASSEAGGQFF. The DNA of the CDR3 is TGTGCCAGCAGTGAAGCCGGGGGGCAGTTCTTC.

The chain uses TRBV29-1 and TRBJ1-4; unclear D gene. CDR3 length: 13 amino acids. Trimming removed 7 bases from V and 5 bases from J, with 14 bases in between. Germline CDR1 is SQVTM and CDR2 is ANQGSEA. The CDR3 here is CSGQAGVNEKLFF. The DNA of the CDR3 is TGCAGCGGGCAGGCGGGCGTAAATGAAAAACTGTTTTTT.

The chain recombines TRBV19 with TRBJ1-1; tentative D call: TRBD1 (6 bases). The germline V and J ends were trimmed by 2 bases and 4 bases, with 11 bases remaining between them. CDR1 is LNHDA, CDR2 SQIVND, per germline (reference sequence). This CDR3 region has 14 residues. The CDR3 DNA reads TGTGCCAGTAGTATAACGGGGGGCCGCACTGAAGCTTTCTTT. It encodes CASSITGGRTEAFF.

This chain connects TRBV27 to TRBJ1-4, with D tentatively TRBD1 (5 bases). The CDR3 is 16 amino acids. From germline, CDR1 is MNHEY and CDR2 SMNVEV (reference sequence). V lost 6 bases and J 0 bases, leaving 14 bases between the germline ends. The CDR3 region is CASRGVRSATNEKLFF. CDR3 bases: TGTGCCAGCAGGGGGGTTCGGTCCGCAACTAATGAAAAACTGTTTTTT.

This sequence joins TRBV6-5 and TRBJ2-7, with 10 bases fitting TRBD2. CDR3 length: 14 residues. Germline CDR1 is MNHEY and CDR2 is SVGAGI. The V gene end was trimmed by 4 bases and the J gene end by 5 bases; junction bases not matched to a gene: 5. The CDR3 sequence is CASSWTSGRDEQYF. In nucleotides, the CDR3 is TGTGCCAGCAGTTGGACTAGCGGAAGGGACGAGCAGTACTTC.

This chain links TRBV5-1 with TRBJ2-6; the match to TRBD1 covers 8 bases. J gave up 0 bases and V 7 bases, and 9 bases lay outside the gene matches. In germline, CDR1 is SGHRS, CDR2 YFSETQ. This CDR3 is built from 17 residues. In DNA, the CDR3 is TGCGCCAGCGCAGGGGGCGGGTTCGGCTCTGGGGCCAACGTCCTGACTTTC. It yields the protein CASAGGGFGSGANVLTF.

The V and J genes are TRBV18 and TRBJ2-1; D call uncertain. Trimming removed 6 bases at V and 5 bases at J, with 11 bases between. CDR1 is KGHSH and CDR2 is LQKENI in the germline V gene. The CDR3 is 13 amino acids. The CDR3 is CASSEHEDNEQFF. CDR3 bases: TGTGCCAGCTCCGAACACGAAGACAATGAGCAGTTCTTC.

The CDR3 sequence is CASSLGRINTEAFF. CDR3 nucleotides: TGTGCCAGCAGTTTGGGGAGAATTAACACTGAAGCTTTCTTT. The chain joins TRBV28 to TRBJ1-1; D remains unclear. This CDR3 has 14 amino acids. The germline V and J ends were trimmed by 3 bases and 2 bases, with 10 bases remaining between them. Per germline, CDR1 MDHEN and CDR2 SYDVKM.

The chain is built from TRBV28 and TRBJ1-2, with D possibly TRBD1 on 6 matching bases. CDR3 length equals 16 residues. V was clipped by 5 bases and J by 2 bases, with 18 bases between them. The germline gives CDR1 MDHEN, CDR2 SYDVKM. The CDR3 nucleotides read TGTGCCAGCAGTCCCCCGGCGGGGGCTCTCAACTATGGCTACACCTTC. This translates into CASSPPAGALNYGYTF.

The V gene is TRBV6-5, the J gene TRBJ1-5; TRBD1 might be the D (6 bases). CDR3 length: 15 amino acids. Trimming removed 7 bases at V and 0 bases at J, with 13 bases between. The germline V gene encodes CDR1 MNHEY and CDR2 SVGAGI. CDR3 in DNA: TGTGCCAGCACTCCCGACAGGAGTAGCAATCAGCCCCAGCATTTT. Protein sequence: CASTPDRSSNQPQHF.

This clone was counted once. This chain uses TRBV6-5 with TRBJ1-2; D gene uncertain. The CDR3 extends over 12 amino acids. Germline loops: CDR1 MNHEY, CDR2 SVGAGI. V lost 8 bases to trimming and J lost 7 bases, with 14 bases between them. This CDR3 is CASPRGKGGYTF. The CDR3 DNA reads as TGTGCCAGCCCGCGGGGTAAGGGTGGCTACACCTTC.

The genes are TRBV9 and TRBJ1-2, with a weak D call TRBD1 (6 bases). The germline CDR1 and CDR2 sequences are SGDLS and YYNGEE. V was clipped by 3 bases and J by 4 bases, with 10 bases between them. The CDR3 totals 13 residues. The CDR3 region is CASSGRQAYGYTF. The CDR3 nucleotides read TGTGCCAGCAGCGGACGACAGGCCTATGGCTACACCTTC.

The chain employs TRBV10-3 and TRBJ1-2; possible D gene TRBD1, 5 bases. The germline V gene has CDR1 ENHRY and CDR2 SYGVKD. With 5 bases removed from V and 8 bases from J, the gap between germline ends came to 12 bases. The CDR3 extends over 12 amino acids. In DNA, the CDR3 is TGTGCCATCAGTCCGGGGGAAGGGGGCTACACCTTC. Residues: CAISPGEGGYTF.

Worth noting for this clone: Its ends do not fully match the called genes, so a read error is possible. The rearrangement joins TRBV7-2 to TRBJ1-3, with a tentative D call TRBD1 (5 bases). Per germline, CDR1 SGHTA and CDR2 FQGNSA. The CDR3 totals 16 residues. The CDR3 is CASSLVGAGPGNTIYF. In DNA form, the CDR3 reads TGTGCCAGCAGCTTAGTTGGGGCAGGCCCTGGGAACACCATATATTTT. Full variable domain (remainder filled in from reference TRBV7-2 and TRBJ1-3): GAGVSQSPSNKVTEKGKDVELRCDPISGHTALYWYRQSLGQGLEFLIYFQGNSAPDKSGLPSDRFSAERTGGSVSTLTIQRTQQEDSAVYLCASSLVGAGPGNTIYFGEGSWLTVV.

This chain links TRBV29-1 with TRBJ2-1; 7 positions match TRBD1. CDR1 and CDR2 (germline): SQVTM, ANQGSEA. Trimming cost V 4 bases and J 3 bases; bases outside gene matches: 9. This CDR3 comprises 15 residues. Here the CDR3 reads CSVGEGAANYNEQFF. DNA for the CDR3: TGCAGCGTTGGAGAGGGGGCGGCTAACTACAATGAGCAGTTCTTC.

The chain joins TRBV6-5 to TRBJ1-1, with D possibly TRBD1 on 5 matching bases. The CDR3 covers 14 residues. Trimming cost V 2 bases and J 4 bases, with 11 bases left between them. Germline assignment: CDR1 MNHEY and CDR2 SVGAGI. The CDR3 is CASSYGVRVTEAFF. The CDR3 nucleotides read TGTGCCAGCAGTTACGGGGTCAGGGTCACTGAAGCTTTCTTT.

This sequence joins TRBV3-1 (or the pseudogene TRBV3-2) and TRBJ2-7, with D unresolved. CDR1 is LGHDT and CDR2 is YNNKEL in the germline V gene (reference sequence). This CDR3 has 15 residues. V dropped 10 bases and J dropped 2 bases, with 21 bases sitting between them. The CDR3 DNA reads as TGTGCCACCCGGCAGTTTGCGGACGCAGCCTACGAGCAGTACTTC. Translating gives CATRQFADAAYEQYF.

The chain couples TRBV28 to TRBJ1-2; no clear D gene. CDR1 and CDR2 from the germline V gene are MDHEN and SYDVKM. The CDR3 loop spans 12 amino acids. Trimming removed 3 bases at V and 1 base at J, with 3 bases between. DNA of the CDR3: TGTGCCAGCAGTTTTGTTAACTATGGCTACACCTTC. This gives the protein CASSFVNYGYTF.

This clone was observed a single time. The genes are TRBV30 and TRBJ2-6; no reliable D call. The CDR3 totals 16 residues. V shed 0 bases and J shed 4 bases, with 13 bases lying between them. CDR1 and CDR2 (germline): GTSNPN, SVGIG (reference sequence). The CDR3 region has the DNA TGTGCCTGGAGTGTCACCGGCAGGTCCGGGGCCAACGTCCTGACTTTC. Its protein product is CAWSVTGRSGANVLTF.

This chain uses TRBV9 with TRBJ2-1; D not resolved. The CDR3 runs to 15 residues. CDR1 and CDR2 (germline): SGDLS, YYNGEE. V dropped 3 bases and J dropped 6 bases, with 16 bases sitting between them. This CDR3 reads CASSGADEDPNEQFF. The CDR3 coding sequence is TGTGCCAGCAGCGGAGCAGACGAGGACCCCAATGAGCAGTTCTTC.

This clone was counted once. This rearrangement joins TRBV11-2 to TRBJ2-5; D unresolved. This CDR3 has 15 residues. The germline CDR1 and CDR2 sequences are SGHAT and FQNNGV. Trimming removed 3 bases from V and 1 base from J, with 12 bases in between. CDR3 residues: CASSLPGRPQETQYF. CDR3 nucleotides: TGTGCCAGCAGCTTGCCTGGACGGCCCCAAGAGACCCAGTACTTC.

The V and J genes are TRBV6-1 and TRBJ2-7; 12 bases agree with TRBD2. The germline CDR1 and CDR2 sequences are MNHNS and SASEGT. Unmatched junction bases numbered 8, after V lost 2 bases and J lost 6 bases. The CDR3 extends over 16 amino acids. CDR3 region: CASSEPSSGRAFEQYF. The DNA of the CDR3 is TGTGCCAGCAGTGAACCCTCTAGCGGGAGGGCCTTCGAGCAGTACTTC.

This sequence joins TRBV27 and TRBJ2-2; D gene ambiguous. The CDR3 runs 14 residues. In germline, CDR1 is MNHEY, CDR2 SMNVEV (reference sequence). V lost 2 bases and J 1 base, leaving 5 bases between the germline ends. The CDR3 DNA sequence: TGTGCCAGCAGTTTAGGGGTGAACACCGGGGAGCTGTTTTTT. It specifies CASSLGVNTGELFF.

V is TRBV2 and J is TRBJ2-7; 12 bases align to TRBD1. Germline trimming cut 8 bases from V and 6 bases from J; bases unmatched to any gene: 5. There are 13 residues in the CDR3. CDR1 is SNHLY and CDR2 is FYNNEI in the germline V gene. This CDR3 is CASGGQGAGEQYF. The CDR3 bases are TGTGCCAGCGGGGGACAGGGGGCGGGCGAGCAGTACTTC.

CDR3 sequence reads: CASSLAGVRPQHF. DNA for the CDR3: TGTGCCAGCAGCCTGGCAGGGGTTCGGCCCCAGCATTTT. The chain uses TRBV7-2 and TRBJ1-5; D possibly corresponds to TRBD1 (6 bases). The germline V gene has CDR1 SGHTA and CDR2 FQGNSA. The V and J ends lost 5 bases and 9 bases respectively, with 14 bases between them. The CDR3 runs to 13 residues.

The chain carries TRBV11-3 and TRBJ2-1, with 7 bases lining up with TRBD2. In germline, CDR1 is SGHNT, CDR2 YENEEA. V lost 1 base to trimming and J lost 8 bases; unmatched junction nucleotides: 5. The CDR3 is 14 amino acids. CDR3 coding DNA: TGTGCCAGCAGCTTAGGGCGGGAGATAGATGAGCAGTTCTTC. This encodes CASSLGREIDEQFF.

The chain joins TRBV6-2 or TRBV6-3 to TRBJ2-7; 9 positions agree with TRBD2. CDR1 and CDR2 (germline): MNHEY, SVGEGT. Unmatched junction bases numbered 14, after V lost 5 bases and J lost 6 bases. This CDR3 spans 16 amino acids. This CDR3 is CASSTPLAGGLSEQYF. The CDR3 bases are TGTGCCAGCAGTACCCCCCTTGCGGGAGGGCTTTCCGAGCAGTACTTC.

Remarks on this clone: Other DNA sequences in this sample translate to the same CDR3. This chain joins TRBV27 and TRBJ1-2; TRBD1 is a possible D gene (5 bases). Germline-derived CDR1 and CDR2 are MNHEY and SMNVEV (reference sequence). The V and J ends lost 6 bases and 5 bases respectively, with 13 bases between them. The CDR3 is 13 amino acids. For the CDR3, the DNA is TGTGCCAGCAGCCTCCAGGGAGGTTATGGCTACACCTTC. Translation: CASSLQGGYGYTF.

The chain recombines TRBV12-3 or TRBV12-4 with TRBJ1-1; weak D call: TRBD1 (5 bases). This CDR3 spans 13 amino acids. V lost 3 bases to trimming and J lost 8 bases, with 13 bases between them. CDR3 loop: CASSLVTNREAFF. CDR3 sequence (DNA): TGTGCCAGCAGTTTGGTAACGAACAGGGAAGCTTTCTTT.